Listed here is a single TCR beta chain. Sample time point: newly diagnosed GD, antithyroid drugs for less than 3 months. Extracted RNA from PBMCs served as the source of the TCR library. Staff drew roughly 10 milliliters of peripheral blood into EDTA tubes. Arm-PCR with iRepertoire HTBI primers amplified the CDR3 regions for these TCR beta libraries. MiXCR, applied by TCRdb to the multiplex PCR reads, yields one record per CDR3 protein. This table has 580,000 or so distinct CDR3 sequences, 15% to 20% appearing once. The sample originates from a study of regulatory T cells in long-lasting Graves disease. The data also belong to a second study, concerning T cells in Graves' hyperthyroidism and ophthalmopathy. That study reports: Onset of ophthalmopathy came a median about 6.5 months after the model predicted it.

The sequencing used peripheral blood mononuclear cells (PBMCs), collected at new diagnosis, from a patient treated with antithyroid drugs. This TCR came from a man younger than 30 with Graves disease.

CDR3 protein: CASSSRTSGRGHEQFF. The CDR3 coding sequence is TGTGCCAGCAGCTCCCGGACTAGCGGGAGAGGGCATGAGCAGTTCTTC. V gene TRBV11-3 combines with J gene TRBJ2-1; the match to TRBD2 covers 13 bases. The CDR3 has 16 residues. Per the germline V gene, CDR1 is SGHNT and CDR2 is YENEEA. V gave up 4 bases and J gave up 8 bases; unmatched junction bases: 8.